The T cell receptor beta chain under discussion was sequenced for a study of CD8 T cells in ankylosing spondylitis. The study, taken as a whole, reports: Clones that were linked to disease were CD8+ and were relatively rare in peripheral blood. Several highly homologous variants formed a TCR beta motif that appeared characteristic of ankylosing spondylitis blood. Enrichment of disease-linked clones was reportedly significant in matched ankylosing spondylitis synovial fluid.

This clonotype appeared a few times. What it binds is unknown. Using quantitative 5'-RACE with molecular barcodes, the authors made TCR beta libraries. MiXCR, applied by TCRdb to the 5' RACE reads, yields one record per CDR3 protein. The data show some 300,000 distinct CDR3 sequences, around 21% seen once. In germline, CDR1 is SEHNR, CDR2 FQNEAQ (reference sequence). With V trimmed by 4 bases and J by 2 bases, 10 bases remained unmatched. The CDR3 loop spans 17 amino acids. The origin of this receptor is a female donor with ankylosing spondylitis or in good health (not recorded which). Sequences were obtained from blood, either unsorted or a sorted T cell fraction (not recorded which). The V and J genes are TRBV7-9 and TRBJ2-3; the match to TRBD2 covers 9 bases. The CDR3 DNA is TGTGCCAGCAGCTCGCGCCTTAGCGGGAGTTCCACAGATACGCAGTATTTT. It yields the protein CASSSRLSGSSTDTQYF.